This T cell receptor beta chain appears in the sequencing data of a study of T cells in Graves' hyperthyroidism and ophthalmopathy. Findings and caveats of the study: In the analysis, a 13 V-J model separated ophthalmopathy from stable hyperthyroidism. Blood also contained most expanded thyroid clonotypes above 0.001.

The hyperthyroidism was newly diagnosed and had lasted under 2 months; the patients were aged 18 to 65. What was amplified from RNA transcripts were TCR beta CDR3 regions. First-round RT-PCR targeting the TCR CDR3 was performed with the HTBI primer set. TCRdb re-called the multiplex PCR reads through MiXCR, storing one row per CDR3 protein. The sample has approximately 270,000 distinct CDR3 sequences; approximately 15% are singletons. Germline V gene sequence: CDR1 SGHNT, CDR2 YENEEA. The CDR3 loop spans 15 amino acids. J gave up 5 bases and V 3 bases, and 9 bases lay outside the gene matches. On this clonotype: The target antigen is unknown.

Input material: blood. This chain uses TRBV11-3 with TRBJ2-7, with 8 bases identical to TRBD2. The TCR originated in a woman aged 40-49 years with Graves' hyperthyroidism that later progressed to Graves' ophthalmopathy. For the CDR3, the DNA is TGTGCCAGCAGCTTTCCGGGACTAGGATTCCACGAGCAGTACTTC. The encoded protein is CASSFPGLGFHEQYF. Together with reference TRBV11-3 and TRBJ2-7, the CDR3 gives the full variable domain: EAGVVQSPRYKIIEKKQPVAFWCNPISGHNTLYWYLQNLGQGPELLIRYENEEAVDDSQLPKDRFSAERLKGVDSTLKIQPAELGDSAVYLCASSFPGLGFHEQYFGPGTRLTVT.